Reported below is one T cell receptor (beta chain). Produced via immunoSEQ multiplex PCR; TCRdb's table is partial and in-frame only. The table includes some 300,000 clones, 88% detected once. The data are from a study of blood T cell repertoires in COVID-19. The germline V gene has CDR1 SGHRS and CDR2 YFSETQ. The CDR3 has 15 amino acids. Trimming took 6 bases from V and 3 from J, leaving 19 bases between them. The sequencing input was PBMCs or T cells enriched from blood (not recorded which). The chain is built from TRBV5-1 and TRBJ2-7; the D is unclear. The source of this sequence is an older woman in a cohort exposed to, infected with or recovered from COVID-19 (not recorded which). The chain's CDR3 is CASTPYESKIYEQYF. CDR3 in DNA: TGCGCCAGCACCCCATACGAAAGCAAGATCTACGAGCAGTACTTC.